The rows below give T cell receptor beta chains drawn from one sample of a study of beta chain features in type 1 diabetes. Repertoires were generated with immunoSEQ multiplex PCR, while TCRdb's copy carries only in-frame clones and drops some. This table has roughly 370,000 clones, approximately 15% appearing once. The sequencing sample was made of naive CD4+ T cells from blood. The receptors were sampled from a man aged 25-40 years in good health. CDR3s include the opening cysteine and the closing phenylalanine or tryptophan. Clone size is stated in some rows and not others, as once, few, many or a class when expanded.

13 TRBV10-3 . CAISGQMNTEAFF
13 TRBV10-3 few CATSKGLAETQYF
15 TRBV30 few CAWSEGLAGYNEQFF
14 TRBV5-1 . CASSSGGSRNEQFF
16 TRBV6-5 . CASSYSYRGSPDTQYF
14 TRBV29-1 . CSVGARQGRYEQYF
14 TRBV6-1 few CASSSTGGEDTQYF
15 TRBV25-1 few CASSESGFQGSPLHF
14 TRBV15 few CATRQGGLNSPLHF
18 TRBV7-2 . CASSLALSNNEANYGYTF
14 TRBV6-1 few CASSEALLSDTQYF
13 TRBV7-3 . CASSMTGENIQYF
15 TRBV7-2 few CASSQGTGSAYEQYF
14 TRBV30 . CALKVGTSVDTQYF
15 TRBV6-5 few CASSYSDRLNSPLHF
11 TRBV2 . CASAGEETQYF
16 TRBV4-2 . CASSQASRQGTETQYF
13 TRBV5-1 few CASTRDRGETQYF
11 TRBV18 . CASSVYNEQFF
14 TRBV18 . CASSTAGGPNEQFF
17 TRBV13 . CASSFETGGSGANVLTF
13 TRBV4-2 . CASSQDSGSAQYF
13 TRBV29-1 . CSVEPPGTRSYTF
15 TRBV18 . CASSPGTPNTGELFF
15 TRBV5-6 . CASSSGTSARETQYF
15 TRBV19 few CASSSTGTGAGKLFF
15 TRBV9 . CASSELAGGTDTQYF
12 TRBV30 few CAWRPSGTGQFF
16 TRBV5-4 few CASSPGPGARTDTQYF
16 TRBV5-1 few CASSPPAGVNTGELFF
16 TRBV14 . CASSQLQGQSTGELFF
15 TRBV7-2 few CASSSDSIRERELFF
14 TRBV7-9 . CASIARGPSYEQYF
14 TRBV6-6 few CASSTGWANEKLFF
15 TRBV10-3 few CAISEWTGDSLEQYF
15 TRBV5-6 few CASSLGRGTGQEQYF
16 TRBV6-1 . CASSGAAGVVADTQYF
12 TRBV2 . CASSEEAYEQYF
15 TRBV15 . CATSRDFAGEIEQFF
14 TRBV7-9 few CASSLVLEVSPLHF
18 TRBV14 few CASSQVGLGLSGANVLTF
17 TRBV27 . CASSLYKTVGQPYEQYF
14 TRBV27 few CASRFPGSNEKLFF
17 TRBV7-9 . CASNSGGVSRRQETQYF
16 TRBV25-1 many CASSLLGVGLNNEQFF
17 TRBV4-1 . CASSQDRREGITDTQYF
17 TRBV10-3 few CAISVEGTSGPLNEQFF
15 TRBV18 few CASSPLGQGGDTQYF
14 TRBV29-1 . CSVGQLAGGNEQFF
15 TRBV5-4 . CASSWTGARNYGYTF
13 TRBV2 few CASSGLAGYEQFF
13 TRBV19 . CASSILQGDFQFF
15 TRBV5-1 few CASSFGRNSGETQYF
15 TRBV7-9 . CASSPEGANNQPQHF
15 TRBV7-2 . CASSLLAGPQETQYF
10 TRBV12-5 . CASRPWGYTF
16 TRBV9 few CASSPERGLTRNIQYF
14 TRBV25-1 . CASSEEGRNYGYTF